These 12 T cell receptor beta chains share one sample of origin, sequenced in a study of OX40 agonist ivuxolimab in advanced cancers. Profiling relied on immunoSEQ multiplex PCR, and the TCRdb table lists in-frame clones only, not all of them. Of under 90,000 clones listed, 83% are singletons. The source was CD4+ or CD8+ T cells sorted from blood, collected in a trial of the OX40 agonist ivuxolimab. These receptors all stem from an adult with an advanced solid tumor such as melanoma, head and neck, liver or kidney cancer.

The chain carries TRBV5-1 and TRBJ2-7; the D gene is possibly TRBD2 (5 bases). V lost 1 base, J lost 6 bases, and 11 bases lay in between. Germline CDR1 is SGHRS and CDR2 is YFSETQ. This CDR3 region has 13 residues. CDR3 region: CASSLIGVGEQYF. The DNA for the CDR3 is TGCGCCAGCAGCTTGATCGGGGTTGGCGAGCAGTACTTC.

About this clone itself: The sample carries other DNA sequences with the same CDR3. This rearrangement joins TRBV5-1 to TRBJ2-7; 11 nucleotides agree with TRBD1. Germline CDR1 is SGHRS and CDR2 is YFSETQ. V lost 3 bases and J lost 0; bases outside the gene matches: 2. The CDR3 consists of 15 residues. For the CDR3, the DNA is TGCGCCAGCAGCTGGGGGACAGGGGGCTCCTACGAGCAGTACTTC. It yields the protein CASSWGTGGSYEQYF. Complete variable domain (other parts from reference TRBV5-1 and TRBJ2-7): KAGVTQTPRYLIKTRGQQVTLSCSPISGHRSVSWYQQTPGQGLQFLFEYFSETQRNKGNFPGRFSGRQFSNSRSEMNVSTLELGDSALYLCASSWGTGGSYEQYFGPGTRLTVT.

V is TRBV5-4 and J is TRBJ2-5, with 7 positions matching TRBD1. Germline lookup yields CDR1 SGHNT and CDR2 YYREEE (reference sequence). Trimming removed 0 bases from V and 0 bases from J; junction bases left unmatched: 5. The CDR3 has 16 residues. DNA for the CDR3: TGTGCCAGCAGCTTGGCCTGGGGGACAGACCAAGAGACCCAGTACTTC. Its translation: CASSLAWGTDQETQYF. Drawing the rest from reference TRBV5-4 and TRBJ2-5, the complete variable domain is ETGVTQSPTHLIKTRGQQVTLRCSSQSGHNTVSWYQQALGQGPQFIFQYYREEENGRGNFPPRFSGLQFPNYSSELNVNALELDDSALYLCASSLAWGTDQETQYFGPGTRLLVL.

The chain employs TRBV11-2 and TRBJ1-2; D call uncertain. The germline gives CDR1 SGHAT, CDR2 FQNNGV. V gave up 5 bases and J gave up 6 bases, with 22 bases separating them. The CDR3 length is 16 residues. The CDR3 sequence is CASSPTLGPKVDGYTF. The CDR3 nucleotides read TGTGCCAGCAGCCCAACCCTCGGCCCAAAAGTGGATGGCTACACCTTC.

The genes are TRBV6-1 and TRBJ1-3; D gene uncertain. Germline V gene lookup returns CDR1 MNHNS and CDR2 SASEGT. The CDR3 has 11 residues. V was clipped by 4 bases and J by 4 bases, with 2 bases between them. CDR3 nucleotides: TGTGCCAGCAGTGTCGGAAACACCATATATTTT. It translates to CASSVGNTIYF.

The chain employs TRBV7-2 and TRBJ1-6, with 8 bases identical to TRBD1. V dropped 1 base and J dropped 1; count of bases not matched to a gene: 9. Germline V gene data show CDR1 as SGHTA and CDR2 as FQGNSA. The CDR3 is made up of 19 amino acids. The CDR3 here is CASSLDGQGVVSYNSPLHF. In DNA form, the CDR3 reads TGTGCCAGCAGCTTAGACGGACAGGGAGTTGTATCCTATAATTCACCCCTCCACTTT.

This sequence joins TRBV27 and TRBJ2-3; tentative D call: TRBD1 (7 bases). Germline values: CDR1 MNHEY, CDR2 SMNVEV (reference sequence). The CDR3 runs to 14 residues. Between the trimmed V and J ends, which lost 6 bases and 5 bases, there was a span of 15 bases. CDR3 region: CASRAGQRGDTQYF. The CDR3 DNA follows: TGTGCCAGCAGGGCGGGACAGAGGGGAGATACGCAGTATTTT.

J is TRBJ1-1 and V is TRBV6-5, with TRBD1 matching 7 bases. The CDR3 loop spans 14 amino acids. Germline V gene lookup returns CDR1 MNHEY and CDR2 SVGAGI. The trim removed 8 bases at V and 5 bases at J, leaving 11 bases unmatched. CDR3 region: CASAGRTGRTEAFF. Here the CDR3 DNA reads TGTGCCAGCGCAGGGAGGACAGGACGAACTGAAGCTTTCTTT.

The rearrangement links TRBV6-1 to TRBJ2-7; D may be TRBD1 or TRBD2 (6 bases each). From germline, CDR1 is MNHNS and CDR2 SASEGT. The V and J ends lost 8 bases and 2 bases respectively, with 16 bases between them. The CDR3 covers 14 residues. DNA of the CDR3: TGTGCCAGCCTACGGAGGGGGAGCGCCTACGAGCAGTACTTC. Translation gives CASLRRGSAYEQYF.

The V and J genes are TRBV18 and TRBJ1-1; a weak D match, TRBD1 (5 bases). Germline V lookup: CDR1 KGHSH, CDR2 LQKENI. The ends were cut back, 5 bases at V and 4 bases at J, with 11 bases in the middle. The CDR3 length is 13 residues. This CDR3 reads CASSSTDGTEAFF. The CDR3 DNA reads TGTGCCAGCTCATCGACAGACGGCACTGAAGCTTTCTTT.

This clone was observed once. This chain links TRBV10-3 with TRBJ2-3; D remains ambiguous. Per germline, CDR1 ENHRY and CDR2 SYGVKD. V lost 6 bases and J 0 bases, leaving 10 bases between the germline ends. The CDR3 extends over 14 amino acids. CDR3: CAISSSTSTDTQYF. CDR3 nucleotide sequence: TGTGCCATCAGCTCATCAACTAGCACAGATACGCAGTATTTT.

This clone was seen a single time. V is TRBV29-1 and J is TRBJ2-5; D not certain. With 4 bases removed from V and 4 bases from J, the gap between germline ends came to 13 bases. Germline V gives CDR1 SQVTM, CDR2 ANQGSEA. This CDR3 contains 13 residues. CDR3: CSVGGGAGETQYF. The CDR3 DNA reads as TGCAGCGTTGGAGGTGGAGCCGGAGAGACCCAGTACTTC.